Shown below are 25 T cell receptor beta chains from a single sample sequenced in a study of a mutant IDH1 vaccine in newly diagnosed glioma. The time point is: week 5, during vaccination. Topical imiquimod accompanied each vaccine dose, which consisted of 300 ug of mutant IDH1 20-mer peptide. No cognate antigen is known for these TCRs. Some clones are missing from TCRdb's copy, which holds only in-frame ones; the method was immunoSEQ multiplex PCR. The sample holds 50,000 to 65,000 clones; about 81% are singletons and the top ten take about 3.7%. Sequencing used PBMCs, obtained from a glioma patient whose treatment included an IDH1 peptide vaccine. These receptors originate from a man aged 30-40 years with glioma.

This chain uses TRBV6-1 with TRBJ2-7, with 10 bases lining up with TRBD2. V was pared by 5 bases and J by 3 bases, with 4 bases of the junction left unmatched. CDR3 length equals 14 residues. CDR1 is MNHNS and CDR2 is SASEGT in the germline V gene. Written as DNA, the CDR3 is TGTGCCAGCAGTTTAGCGGGGGGCCGCTACGAGCAGTACTTC. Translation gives CASSLAGGRYEQYF.

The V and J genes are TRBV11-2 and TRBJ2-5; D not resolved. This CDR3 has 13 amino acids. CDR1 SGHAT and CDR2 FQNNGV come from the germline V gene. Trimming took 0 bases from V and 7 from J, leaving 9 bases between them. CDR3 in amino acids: CASSLDSKGTQYF. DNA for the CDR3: TGTGCCAGCAGCTTAGATAGTAAGGGGACCCAGTACTTC.

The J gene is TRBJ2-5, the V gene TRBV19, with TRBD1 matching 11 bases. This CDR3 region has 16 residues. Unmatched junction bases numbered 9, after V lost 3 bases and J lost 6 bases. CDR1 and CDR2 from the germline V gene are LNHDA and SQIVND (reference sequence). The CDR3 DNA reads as TGTGCCAGTAGTATGGGCGGACAGGGGGCTCGGCAGACCCAGTACTTC. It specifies CASSMGGQGARQTQYF.

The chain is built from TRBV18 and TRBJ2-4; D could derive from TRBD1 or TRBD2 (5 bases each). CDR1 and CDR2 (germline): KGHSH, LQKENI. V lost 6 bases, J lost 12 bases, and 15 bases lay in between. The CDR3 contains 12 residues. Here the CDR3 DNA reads TGTGCCAGCTCCTCAGAGACAGCGGATCAGTACTTC. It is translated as CASSSETADQYF.

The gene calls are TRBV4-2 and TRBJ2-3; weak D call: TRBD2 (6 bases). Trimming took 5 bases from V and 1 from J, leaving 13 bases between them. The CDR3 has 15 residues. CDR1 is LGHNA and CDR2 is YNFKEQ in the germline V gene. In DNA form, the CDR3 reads TGTGCCAGCAGCTTTTCGGGCGGGGGCACAGATACGCAGTATTTT. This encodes CASSFSGGGTDTQYF.

CDR3: CASSLDANLAKNIQYF. CDR3 coding DNA: TGTGCCAGCAGCTTAGACGCGAATTTAGCCAAAAACATTCAGTACTTC. This chain connects TRBV11-3 to TRBJ2-4; D not resolved. Trimming cost V 0 bases and J 0 bases, with 9 bases left between them. The CDR3 contains 16 residues. CDR1 SGHNT and CDR2 YENEEA come from the germline V gene.

CDR3 region: CASSLSKNTEAFF. The CDR3 DNA follows: TGTGCCAGCAGCTTGTCTAAAAACACTGAAGCTTTCTTT. The V gene is TRBV5-4, the J gene TRBJ1-1; no definite D call. Germline V gives CDR1 SGHNT, CDR2 YYREEE (reference sequence). V was trimmed by 1 base and J by 2 bases, leaving 6 bases between them. This CDR3 has 13 amino acids.

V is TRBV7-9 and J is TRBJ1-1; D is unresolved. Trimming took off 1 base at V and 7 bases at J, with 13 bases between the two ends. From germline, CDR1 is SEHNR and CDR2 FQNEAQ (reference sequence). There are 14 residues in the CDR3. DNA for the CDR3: TGTGCCAGCAGCTTAGTCGGTAGGTCCCATGAAGCTTTCTTT. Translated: CASSLVGRSHEAFF.

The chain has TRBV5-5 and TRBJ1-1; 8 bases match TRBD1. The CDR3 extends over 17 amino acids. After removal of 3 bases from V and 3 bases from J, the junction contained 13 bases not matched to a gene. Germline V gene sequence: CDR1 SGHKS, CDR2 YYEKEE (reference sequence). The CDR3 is CASSWNRGVSRDTEAFF. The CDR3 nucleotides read TGTGCCAGCAGCTGGAACAGGGGGGTCAGTCGGGACACTGAAGCTTTCTTT.

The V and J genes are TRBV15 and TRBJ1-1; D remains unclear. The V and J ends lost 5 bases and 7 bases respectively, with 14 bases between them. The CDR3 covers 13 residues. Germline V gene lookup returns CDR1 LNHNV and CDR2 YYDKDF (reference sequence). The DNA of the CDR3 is TGTGCCACCAGCTTGAGGGCGCGAGGTGAAGCTTTCTTT. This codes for CATSLRARGEAFF. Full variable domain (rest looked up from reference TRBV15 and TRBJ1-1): DAMVIQNPRYQVTQFGKPVTLSCSQTLNHNVMYWYQQKSSQAPKLLFHYYDKDFNNEADTPDNFQSRRPNTSFCFLDIRSPGLGDTAMYLCATSLRARGEAFFGQGTRLTVV.

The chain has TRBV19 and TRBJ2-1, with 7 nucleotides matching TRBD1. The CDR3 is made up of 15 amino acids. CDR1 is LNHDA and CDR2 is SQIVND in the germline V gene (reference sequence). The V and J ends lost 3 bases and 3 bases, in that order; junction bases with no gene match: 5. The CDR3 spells CASSIPGGHYNEQFF. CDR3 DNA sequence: TGTGCCAGTAGTATCCCAGGGGGTCACTACAATGAGCAGTTCTTC.

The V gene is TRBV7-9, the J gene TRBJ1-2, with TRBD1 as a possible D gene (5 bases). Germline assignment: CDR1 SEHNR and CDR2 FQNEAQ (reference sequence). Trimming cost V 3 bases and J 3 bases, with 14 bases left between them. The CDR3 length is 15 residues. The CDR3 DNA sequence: TGTGCCAGCAGCTTTAGGGAGGGACCATACTATGGCTACACCTTC. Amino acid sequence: CASSFREGPYYGYTF.

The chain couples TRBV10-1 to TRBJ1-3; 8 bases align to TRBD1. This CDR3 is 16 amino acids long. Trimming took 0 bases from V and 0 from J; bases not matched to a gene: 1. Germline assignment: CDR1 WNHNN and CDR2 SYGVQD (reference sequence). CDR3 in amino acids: CASSESTGGSGNTIYF. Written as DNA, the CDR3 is TGCGCCAGCAGTGAGTCCACAGGGGGCTCTGGAAACACCATATATTTT.

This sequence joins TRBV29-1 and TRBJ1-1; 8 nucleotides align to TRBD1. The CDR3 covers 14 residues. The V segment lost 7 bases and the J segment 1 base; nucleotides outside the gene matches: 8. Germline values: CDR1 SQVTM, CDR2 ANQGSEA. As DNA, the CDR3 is TGCAGCGCGTTGATAACAGGGGGGAACACTGAAGCTTTCTTT. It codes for CSALITGGNTEAFF.

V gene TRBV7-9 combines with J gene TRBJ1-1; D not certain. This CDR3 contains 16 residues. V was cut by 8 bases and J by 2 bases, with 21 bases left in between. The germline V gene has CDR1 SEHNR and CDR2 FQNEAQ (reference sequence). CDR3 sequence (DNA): TGTGCCAGCTTGATCGGGGTAGGTTTTTTCAACACTGAAGCTTTCTTT. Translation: CASLIGVGFFNTEAFF.

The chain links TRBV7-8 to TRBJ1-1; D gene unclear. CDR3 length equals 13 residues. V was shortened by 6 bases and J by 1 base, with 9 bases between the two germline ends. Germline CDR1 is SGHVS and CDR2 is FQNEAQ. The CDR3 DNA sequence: TGTGCCAGCAGTGAGGGTTGGAACACTGAAGCTTTCTTT. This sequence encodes CASSEGWNTEAFF.

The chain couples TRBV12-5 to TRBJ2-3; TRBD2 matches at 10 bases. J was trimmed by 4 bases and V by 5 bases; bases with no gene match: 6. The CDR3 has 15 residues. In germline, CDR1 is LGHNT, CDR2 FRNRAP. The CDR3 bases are TGTGCTAGTGGTCTCCCCACTAGCGGGGCAGATACGCAGTATTTT. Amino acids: CASGLPTSGADTQYF.

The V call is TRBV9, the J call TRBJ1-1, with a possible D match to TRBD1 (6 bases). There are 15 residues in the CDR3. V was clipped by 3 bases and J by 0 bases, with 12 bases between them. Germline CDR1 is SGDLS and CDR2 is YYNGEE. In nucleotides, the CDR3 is TGTGCCAGCAGCGCCAGCGGGACATTGAACACTGAAGCTTTCTTT. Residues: CASSASGTLNTEAFF.

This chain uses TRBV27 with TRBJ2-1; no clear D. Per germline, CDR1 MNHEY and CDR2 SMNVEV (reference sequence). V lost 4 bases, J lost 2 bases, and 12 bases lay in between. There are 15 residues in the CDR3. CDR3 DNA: TGTGCCAGCAGTTCCCGTCCTACGACCTACAATGAGCAGTTCTTC. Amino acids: CASSSRPTTYNEQFF.

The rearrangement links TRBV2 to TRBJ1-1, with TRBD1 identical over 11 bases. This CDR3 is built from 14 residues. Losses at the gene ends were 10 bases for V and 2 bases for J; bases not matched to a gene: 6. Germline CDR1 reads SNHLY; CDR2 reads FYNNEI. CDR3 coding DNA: TGTGCCACTACCAGGACAGGGGGCAACACTGAAGCTTTCTTT. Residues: CATTRTGGNTEAFF.

The CDR3 reads CASSLGKLGVEQYF. DNA for the CDR3: TGCGCCAGCAGCTTGGGAAAGTTAGGTGTCGAGCAGTACTTC. The chain carries TRBV5-1 and TRBJ2-7; no clear D gene. The germline V and J ends were trimmed by 0 bases and 6 bases, with 13 bases remaining between them. This CDR3 region has 14 residues. CDR1 SGHRS and CDR2 YFSETQ come from the germline V gene. The full variable domain, in which reference TRBV5-1 and TRBJ2-7 provide the parts outside the CDR3, is KAGVTQTPRYLIKTRGQQVTLSCSPISGHRSVSWYQQTPGQGLQFLFEYFSETQRNKGNFPGRFSGRQFSNSRSEMNVSTLELGDSALYLCASSLGKLGVEQYFGPGTRLTVT.

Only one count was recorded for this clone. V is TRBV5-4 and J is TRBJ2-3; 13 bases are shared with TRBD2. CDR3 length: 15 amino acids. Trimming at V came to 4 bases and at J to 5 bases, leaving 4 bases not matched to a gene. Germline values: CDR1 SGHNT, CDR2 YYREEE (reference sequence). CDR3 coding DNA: TGTGCCAGCAGCGGGACTAGCGGGGTTAAAGATACGCAGTATTTT. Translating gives CASSGTSGVKDTQYF.

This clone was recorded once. The CDR3 region is CASQTGSSYNSPLHF. The CDR3 nucleotides read TGTGCCAGCCAAACAGGGTCCTCCTATAATTCACCCCTCCACTTT. J is TRBJ1-6 and V is TRBV19; TRBD1 is a possible D gene (6 bases). The CDR3 has 15 amino acids. Trimming removed 9 bases from V and 0 bases from J, with 12 bases in between. Per the germline V gene, CDR1 is LNHDA and CDR2 is SQIVND (reference sequence).

The CDR3 DNA reads TGTGCCAGCAGCTTAGTTTCTAGCGGGAACACCGGGGAGCTGTTTTTT. Residues: CASSLVSSGNTGELFF. V gene TRBV11-2 combines with J gene TRBJ2-2, with 7 bases that match TRBD2. This CDR3 has 16 amino acids. The germline gives CDR1 SGHAT, CDR2 FQNNGV. With 1 base clipped from V and 1 base from J, the junction kept 3 bases outside the gene matches. The full variable domain, completed using reference TRBV11-2 and TRBJ2-2, is EAGVAQSPRYKIIEKRQSVAFWCNPISGHATLYWYQQILGQGPKLLIQFQNNGVVDDSQLPKDRFSAERLKGVDSTLKIQPAKLEDSAVYLCASSLVSSGNTGELFFGEGSRLTVL.

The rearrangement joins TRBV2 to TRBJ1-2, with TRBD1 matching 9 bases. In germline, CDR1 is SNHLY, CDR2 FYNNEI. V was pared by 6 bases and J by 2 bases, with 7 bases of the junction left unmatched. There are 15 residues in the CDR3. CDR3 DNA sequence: TGTGCCAGCAGAGCAGATGGGACAGGGAACTATGGCTACACCTTC. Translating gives CASRADGTGNYGYTF.